This T cell receptor beta chain was found in a study of CD4 T cells in relation to SARS-CoV-2 and coronaviruses. About the study: TCR beta CDR3s were sequenced after approximately ten-day antigen culture of PBMCs. Controls used an HIV-1 Nef peptide pool or no peptide.

The ends were cut back, 3 bases at V and 3 bases at J, with 10 bases in the middle. Germline V gene data show CDR1 as GTSNPN and CDR2 as SVGIG (reference sequence). This CDR3 region has 13 residues. This clone was recorded a few times. Its antigen is unidentified. Assay: immunoSEQ multiplex PCR; the TCRdb copy retains only in-frame clones and omits some. This table holds about 27,000 clones, 76% found once. Unexposed donor CD4+ T cells date from about 2010-2019, before the COVID-19 pandemic. CD4+ T cells were isolated from the cells after 10 days of culture. Cells permitting, SARS-CoV-2 S/N and four cold-coronavirus spikes were tested on unexposed-donor CD4+ T cells.

This TCR was recovered from a human donor in good health. What was sequenced was CD4+ T cells from PBMCs, cultured in vitro. The rearrangement links TRBV30 to TRBJ2-3; maybe TRBD1 (6 bases). The CDR3 spells CAWRTGWTDTQYF. The CDR3 DNA is TGTGCCTGGAGGACAGGATGGACAGATACGCAGTATTTT.